This T cell receptor (beta chain) was sequenced for a study of early T cells in non-severe SARS-CoV-2 infection. Study summary: Sequenced bulk RNA came from whole blood that was unsorted, and chains were unpaired.

Individual cDNA molecules carried attached unique molecular identifiers. TCRdb fed the 5' RACE reads into MiXCR, producing one record per CDR3 protein. Of some 39,000 distinct CDR3 sequences in the sample, nearly 7.5% were seen once. This clonotype was seen repeatedly, ten times or more. The CDR3 totals 16 residues. Trimming cost V 3 bases and J 6 bases, with 18 bases left between them. Germline V gene data show CDR1 as MNHEY and CDR2 as SMNVEV (reference sequence). The sample consisted of whole blood. The chain recombines TRBV27 with TRBJ1-5; D perhaps matches TRBD1 (6 bases). The source is an adult who was a healthcare worker with PCR-confirmed SARS-CoV-2 infection or an uninfected control (not recorded which). CDR3 region: CASSFSSWRRGQPQHF. As DNA, the CDR3 is TGTGCCAGCAGTTTCTCCTCTTGGCGCAGGGGTCAGCCCCAGCATTTT.